Here is one T cell receptor beta chain with its context. The data are from a study of OX40 agonist ivuxolimab in advanced cancers. The CDR3 is made up of 15 amino acids. The ends were cut back, 2 bases at V and 2 bases at J, with 10 bases in the middle. Per the germline V gene, CDR1 is MDHEN and CDR2 is SYDVKM. Sequenced by immunoSEQ multiplex PCR; TCRdb stores in-frame clones only, minus some. The sample gives 80,000 to 95,000 clones, around nine tenths of which show up once; less than 1.5% is in the top ten. The rearrangement joins TRBV28 to TRBJ1-5, with D hard to call. This receptor was taken from an adult with an advanced solid tumor such as melanoma, head and neck, liver or kidney cancer. The input for sequencing was CD4+ or CD8+ T cells sorted from blood, taken in a trial of the OX40 agonist ivuxolimab. The CDR3 nucleotides are TGTGCCAGCAGTTTAAGGGCGGTGGGCAATCAGCCCCAGCATTTT. Translating gives CASSLRAVGNQPQHF.